These 27 T cell receptor beta chains were sequenced from one sample in a study of T cells in Graves' hyperthyroidism and ophthalmopathy. Amplification yielded TCR beta CDR3 regions, with RNA transcripts as the source. A set of HTBI primers served as the primers for a first-round RT-PCR of the TCR CDR3. TCRdb re-analysed the multiplex PCR reads in MiXCR, keeping a single row per CDR3 protein. The sample lists 700,000 to 950,000 distinct CDR3 sequences; roughly a third were seen once. Sequenced sample: blood. These receptors originate from a woman between 40 and 55 years old with Graves' hyperthyroidism.

The gene calls are TRBV7-3 and TRBJ1-3; D call uncertain. This CDR3 comprises 15 residues. Germline values: CDR1 SGHTA, CDR2 FQGTGA. The germline V and J ends were trimmed by 6 bases and 0 bases, with 12 bases remaining between them. The CDR3 loop is CASSSGEYSGNTIYF. CDR3 DNA: TGTGCCAGCAGTTCGGGAGAATACTCTGGAAACACCATATATTTT.

Points on this clonotype: A junction end diverges from the germline sequence, so it may reflect a read error. The chain links TRBV5-5 to TRBJ1-2; a possible D gene is TRBD1 (5 bases). This CDR3 contains 12 residues. CDR1 is SGHKS and CDR2 is YYEKEE in the germline V gene (reference sequence). The CDR3 DNA follows: TGCGCCAGCCAGGGTTTCGACTATGGCTACACCTTC. This sequence encodes CASQGFDYGYTF.

With respect to this clonotype: This is likely a read error, given that the CDR3 carries no conserved phenylalanine or tryptophan at its end. The V call is TRBV11-2, the J call TRBJ1-4; D gene unclear. The germline gives CDR1 SGHAT, CDR2 FQNNGV. The CDR3 is 12 amino acids. V was cut by 5 bases and J by 4 bases, with 5 bases left in between. CDR3 sequence: CASSQSNEKLFL. The CDR3 DNA reads as TGTGCCAGCAGCCAGAGTAATGAAAAACTGTTTCTT.

The gene calls are TRBV10-3 and TRBJ1-3, with 7 bases fitting TRBD1. The CDR3 length is 16 residues. Per germline, CDR1 ENHRY and CDR2 SYGVKD. With 0 bases clipped from V and 4 bases from J, the junction kept 6 bases outside the gene matches. In DNA form, the CDR3 reads TGTGCCATCAGTGAGTCTACGACAGGGCTAGGAAACACCATATATTTT. It is translated as CAISESTTGLGNTIYF.

The chain employs TRBV5-8 and TRBJ1-2; D unclear. The length of the CDR3 is 16 residues. The germline V and J ends were trimmed by 3 bases and 2 bases, with 17 bases remaining between them. Per germline, CDR1 SGHTS and CDR2 YDEGEE. This CDR3 reads CASSSYRTDINYGYTF. CDR3 nucleotides: TGTGCCAGCAGCTCCTACAGAACTGACATAAACTATGGCTACACCTTC.

At least ten counts were recorded for this clonotype. The rearrangement links TRBV11-2 to TRBJ1-1; D is unclear. Looked up from germline, CDR1 is SGHAT and CDR2 is FQNNGV. The CDR3 has 12 residues. V lost 0 bases, J lost 7 bases, and 6 bases lay in between. The CDR3 spells CASSLDAVEAFF. The CDR3 nucleotides are TGTGCCAGCAGCTTAGACGCGGTTGAAGCTTTCTTT.

V is TRBV7-9 and J is TRBJ2-5; D perhaps matches TRBD1 (5 bases). CDR1 and CDR2 from the germline V gene are SEHNR and FQNEAQ (reference sequence). CDR3 size: 14 residues. The V gene lost 1 base and the J gene lost 4 bases, with 10 bases spanning the gap. The CDR3 nucleotides read TGTGCCAGCAGCTTAGGCAGGGTACGAGAGACCCAGTACTTC. Translated, it gives CASSLGRVRETQYF.

This clonotype was seen a few times. This chain's CDR3 is CSVDRTDYGYTF. The CDR3 DNA reads TGCAGCGTTGATCGGACAGACTATGGCTACACCTTC. The V call is TRBV29-1, the J call TRBJ1-2; possible D gene TRBD1, 6 bases. The CDR3 consists of 12 residues. With 3 bases removed from V and 3 bases from J, the gap between germline ends came to 8 bases. Germline V CDR1 and CDR2: SQVTM, ANQGSEA.

This clonotype was detected ten times or more. The rearrangement uses TRBV20-1 and TRBJ2-7; D is uncertain. V was pared by 3 bases and J by 2 bases, with 14 bases between. The CDR3 totals 14 residues. The germline V gene has CDR1 DFQATT and CDR2 SNEGSKA (reference sequence). CDR3 sequence: CSASAPRPPYEQYF. CDR3 sequence (DNA): TGCAGTGCTAGTGCGCCCAGGCCCCCCTACGAGCAGTACTTC.

The sample holds many counts of this clonotype. The genes are TRBV20-1 and TRBJ1-1; no clear D gene. This CDR3 comprises 12 residues. With 2 bases removed from V and 4 bases from J, the gap between germline ends came to 8 bases. CDR1 is DFQATT, CDR2 SNEGSKA, per germline (reference sequence). The CDR3 is CSARIWATEAFF. The CDR3 nucleotides read TGCAGTGCTAGAATCTGGGCCACTGAAGCTTTCTTT.

There are a few counts of this clonotype. In nucleotides, the CDR3 is TGTGCCAGCAGCAACTTATTGTGGGTGTACCCTGAAGCTTTCTTT. Its translation is CASSNLLWVYPEAFF. V gene TRBV7-2 combines with J gene TRBJ1-1; D is uncertain. This CDR3 is 15 amino acids long. The V end lost 5 bases, the J end lost 6 bases, and 19 bases lay between the germline ends. The germline V gene has CDR1 SGHTA and CDR2 FQGNSA.

This clonotype was seen repeatedly, ten times or more. This rearrangement joins TRBV2 to TRBJ1-6; a possible D gene is TRBD1 (5 bases). Between the trimmed V and J ends, which lost 4 bases and 5 bases, there was a span of 12 bases. The CDR3 is 15 amino acids. Per the germline V gene, CDR1 is SNHLY and CDR2 is FYNNEI. CDR3 region: CASSARDLHNSPLHF. The CDR3 DNA sequence: TGTGCCAGCAGTGCCCGGGACTTACATAATTCACCCCTCCACTTT.

This clonotype came up a few times. The J gene is TRBJ1-1, the V gene TRBV28; 8 positions agree with TRBD1. Trimming at V came to 2 bases and at J to 9 bases, leaving 8 bases not matched to a gene. CDR1 and CDR2 (germline): MDHEN, SYDVKM. The CDR3 has 14 amino acids. CDR3 DNA: TGTGCCAGCAGTTTAATGAGGACAGGGCAGAAAGCTTTCTTT. Amino acids: CASSLMRTGQKAFF.

Comments on this clonotype: A much larger clonotype is one base distant, so this may be a read error. The chain has TRBV20-1 and TRBJ1-1; 8 bases fit TRBD1. Unmatched junction bases numbered 7, after V lost 5 bases and J lost 5 bases. The CDR3 loop spans 13 amino acids. Germline CDR1 is DFQATT and CDR2 is SNEGSKA (reference sequence). In nucleotides, the CDR3 is TGCAGTGCTGGAGTACGGACAGGGACTGAAGCTTTCTTT. Its protein is CSAGVRTGTEAFF.

This chain's CDR3 is CSAPGLGSNQPQHF. The CDR3 nucleotides are TGCAGTGCTCCAGGACTGGGGAGCAATCAGCCCCAGCATTTT. The J gene is TRBJ1-5, the V gene TRBV20-1; D is uncertain. CDR1 is DFQATT and CDR2 is SNEGSKA in the germline V gene (reference sequence). V lost 5 bases and J lost 1, with 12 bases in between. This CDR3 contains 14 residues.

This clonotype was found many times. V gene TRBV19 combines with J gene TRBJ1-5; D remains unclear. Germline V gene lookup returns CDR1 LNHDA and CDR2 SQIVND (reference sequence). Deletions cut 6 bases from V and 3 bases from J, with 12 bases between. The CDR3 runs to 14 residues. CDR3 nucleotides: TGTGCCAGTAGCCGCACTTCGGTCAATCAGCCCCAGCATTTT. Its translation: CASSRTSVNQPQHF.

This clonotype was seen a handful of times. This chain connects TRBV4-3 to TRBJ2-7; TRBD2 aligns across 8 bases. Germline-derived CDR1 and CDR2 are LGHNA and YSLEER. After removal of 4 bases from V and 5 bases from J, the junction contained 7 bases not matched to a gene. CDR3 length: 14 residues. CDR3 in DNA: TGCGCCAGCAGCCCGGGACTAGTATCGGACGAGCAGTACTTC. It codes for CASSPGLVSDEQYF.

This clonotype appeared a single time. The chain has TRBV19 and TRBJ2-2; D is perhaps TRBD2 (5 bases). Germline CDR1 reads LNHDA; CDR2 reads SQIVND (reference sequence). This CDR3 is 14 amino acids long. Between the trimmed V and J ends, which lost 3 bases and 4 bases, there was a span of 9 bases. The CDR3 here is CASSIGSATGELFF. DNA for the CDR3: TGTGCCAGTAGTATTGGTAGCGCCACCGGGGAGCTGTTTTTT.

V gene TRBV19 combines with J gene TRBJ2-5, with D tentatively TRBD1 or TRBD2 (6 bases each). The V end was cut by 0 bases, the J end by 5 bases, with 19 bases between. The CDR3 loop spans 17 amino acids. Germline CDR1 reads LNHDA; CDR2 reads SQIVND (reference sequence). The CDR3 loop is CASSIEGTGSGLETQYF. CDR3 in DNA: TGTGCCAGTAGTATAGAGGGCACAGGGAGCGGGCTGGAGACCCAGTACTTC.

The table lists this clonotype with a few counts. The rearrangement joins TRBV19 to TRBJ1-1; maybe TRBD1 (6 bases). The CDR3 has 14 residues. V lost 0 bases and J lost 4, with 9 bases in between. Looked up from germline, CDR1 is LNHDA and CDR2 is SQIVND (reference sequence). CDR3 sequence: CASSIEGRGTEAFF. DNA of the CDR3: TGTGCCAGTAGTATAGAGGGCAGGGGCACTGAAGCTTTCTTT. The full variable domain, with the rest looked up from reference TRBV19 and TRBJ1-1, is DGGITQSPKYLFRKEGQNVTLSCEQNLNHDAMYWYRQDPGQGLRLIYYSQIVNDFQKGDIAEGYSVSREKKESFPLTVTSAQKNPTAFYLCASSIEGRGTEAFFGQGTRLTVV.

About this clonotype: This may stem from a read error, because a much larger clone lies one nucleotide away. V is TRBV12-3 or TRBV12-4 and J is TRBJ1-1; D gene uncertain. CDR3 length equals 14 residues. Here the CDR3 DNA reads TGTGCCAGCAGTTTTAGGGCGATGAACACTGAAGCTCTCTTT. It codes for CASSFRAMNTEALF.

In its sample, this clonotype was seen a few times. In DNA form, the CDR3 reads TGTGCCAGCTCGGGACAGATGGAGACCCAGTACTTC. Encoded protein: CASSGQMETQYF. The genes are TRBV18 and TRBJ2-5; TRBD1 aligns across 7 bases. CDR3 size: 12 residues. The junction had 3 bases not matched to a gene; V was cut back by 6 bases and J by 5 bases. CDR1 is KGHSH and CDR2 is LQKENI in the germline V gene.

V usage is TRBV4-3 and J usage is TRBJ2-5, with 13 bases aligning to TRBD2. Germline V gene data show CDR1 as LGHNA and CDR2 as YSLEER. This CDR3 has 18 amino acids. Trimming cost V 0 bases and J 4 bases; bases outside gene matches: 8. CDR3 DNA: TGCGCCAGCAGCCAAGATCTATTGGGACTAGCGGGGCCAGAGACCCAGTACTTC. This translates into CASSQDLLGLAGPETQYF.

This clonotype was found many times. The chain has TRBV19 and TRBJ1-1, with TRBD1 matching 7 bases. The J segment lost 6 bases and the V segment lost 4 bases, leaving 5 bases of the junction unmatched. CDR1 LNHDA and CDR2 SQIVND come from the germline V gene (reference sequence). The CDR3 loop spans 13 amino acids. DNA for the CDR3: TGTGCCAGTAGTACAATCGACAGGGCTGAAGCTTTCTTT. Amino acid sequence: CASSTIDRAEAFF.

About this clonotype itself: One end of the junction is discordant with germline, which a read error may explain. The gene calls are TRBV7-2 and TRBJ2-7, with D possibly matching TRBD1 (5 bases). This CDR3 has 15 residues. Germline V gives CDR1 SGHTA, CDR2 FQGNSA. This CDR3 reads CASSRTSDTTYDQYF. In DNA form, the CDR3 reads TGTGCCAGCAGCCGCACATCGGACACGACCTACGACCAGTACTTC.

The chain uses TRBV20-1 and TRBJ1-1, with D unresolved. The CDR3 spans 10 residues. Germline V lookup: CDR1 DFQATT, CDR2 SNEGSKA (reference sequence). Trimming removed 2 bases from V and 8 bases from J, with 6 bases in between. The DNA of the CDR3 is TGCAGTGCTAGACGGGCAGAAGCTTTCTTT. Translated: CSARRAEAFF.

V is TRBV7-6 and J is TRBJ2-7; D assignment may be TRBD1 or TRBD2 (6 bases each). The CDR3 has 16 residues. Germline assignment: CDR1 SGHVS and CDR2 FNYEAQ. Trimming removed 6 bases from V and 7 bases from J, with 25 bases in between. Here the CDR3 reads CASSPNVHLGAGEQYF. The CDR3 DNA sequence: TGTGCCAGCAGTCCGAACGTCCATCTGGGGGCGGGGGAGCAGTACTTC.